The next 30 T cell receptor beta chains were all read from a single sample in a study of Graves' ophthalmopathy and Graves' hyperthyroidism. Amplification of TCR beta CDR3 regions used RNA transcripts. After a first-round RT-PCR with HTBI primers, a second-round multiplex PCR was run. Via MiXCR, TCRdb re-called the multiplex PCR reads, giving one row per CDR3 protein. The profile covers 1 million to 1.3 million distinct CDR3 sequences, with 36% appearing a single time and around 10% taken by the ten largest. Material: peripheral blood or thyroid tissue (not recorded which). These receptors came from an adult man with Graves' hyperthyroidism.

This clonotype was counted ten times or more. The J gene is TRBJ2-7, the V gene TRBV9; 8 bases are a match to TRBD2. Unmatched junction bases numbered 7, after V lost 0 bases and J lost 5 bases. CDR1 and CDR2 from the germline V gene are SGDLS and YYNGEE. This CDR3 region has 15 residues. CDR3 nucleotides: TGTGCCAGCAGCGTAGAGGGTAGCGGGGCGCACGAGCAGTACTTC. Its protein is CASSVEGSGAHEQYF. The full variable domain, with the rest looked up from reference TRBV9 and TRBJ2-7, is DSGVTQTPKHLITATGQRVTLRCSPRSGDLSVYWYQQSLDQGLQFLIQYYNGEERAKGNILERFSAQQFPDLHSELNLSSLELGDSALYFCASSVEGSGAHEQYFGPGTRLTVT.

At least ten counts were recorded for this clonotype. V is TRBV9 and J is TRBJ2-5; 10 bases map to TRBD2. The CDR3 consists of 16 residues. The ends lost 0 bases at V and 2 bases at J; junction bases unmatched: 4. Germline V gives CDR1 SGDLS, CDR2 YYNGEE. The CDR3 here is CASSVGTSGIQETQYF. The CDR3 nucleotides read TGTGCCAGCAGCGTAGGGACTAGCGGAATACAAGAGACCCAGTACTTC.

This clonotype showed up many times. The gene calls are TRBV7-9 and TRBJ1-5; the D gene is possibly TRBD1 (6 bases). Germline CDR1 SEHNR, CDR2 FQNEAQ (reference sequence). Deletions cut 4 bases from V and 6 bases from J, with 19 bases between. This CDR3 has 16 residues. Here the CDR3 reads CASSSTQRGGGQPQHF. CDR3 nucleotide sequence: TGTGCCAGCAGCTCTACCCAGCGGGGAGGGGGTCAGCCCCAGCATTTT.

The V call is TRBV5-1, the J call TRBJ2-7; either TRBD1 or TRBD2 may fit D (5 bases each). The CDR3 spans 16 residues. CDR1 and CDR2 (germline): SGHRS, YFSETQ. Trimming removed 2 bases at V and 7 bases at J, with 22 bases between. CDR3 coding DNA: TGCGCCAGCAGCTTTTCCCTGGGACCGAGGTTACTGGAGCAGTACTTC. This codes for CASSFSLGPRLLEQYF.

This clonotype has more than one count but fewer than ten. J is TRBJ2-5 and V is TRBV6-5; maybe TRBD1 (6 bases). The CDR3 totals 17 residues. CDR1 and CDR2 from the germline V gene are MNHEY and SVGAGI. Trimming took 6 bases from V and 5 from J, leaving 25 bases between them. CDR3 protein: CASRPQGKAGALETQYF. CDR3 DNA sequence: TGTGCCAGCAGACCCCAGGGGAAAGCAGGAGCGTTGGAGACCCAGTACTTC.

This clonotype was detected ten times or more. The chain carries TRBV7-8 and TRBJ1-1; unclear D gene. This CDR3 is built from 12 residues. Germline V gene data show CDR1 as SGHVS and CDR2 as FQNEAQ. Trimming took 2 bases from V and 9 from J, leaving 10 bases between them. The CDR3 sequence is CASSLPPPQAFF. Here the CDR3 DNA reads TGTGCCAGCAGCTTACCCCCCCCCCAAGCTTTCTTT.

This clonotype was seen many times. This sequence joins TRBV7-9 and TRBJ1-5, with D unclear. Germline assignment: CDR1 SEHNR and CDR2 FQNEAQ (reference sequence). The CDR3 runs 12 residues. Trimming shortened V by 1 base and J by 7 bases, and 5 bases separated the two germline ends. The CDR3 nucleotides read TGTGCCAGCAGCTTAGGGGAGCAGCCCCAGCATTTT. As protein: CASSLGEQPQHF.

There are a few counts of this clonotype. The J gene is TRBJ1-6, the V gene TRBV6-5; D not resolved. The CDR3 runs 17 residues. Germline CDR1 reads MNHEY; CDR2 reads SVGAGI. The germline V and J ends were trimmed by 2 bases and 4 bases, with 15 bases remaining between them. The CDR3 reads CASSYLSGGEYNSPLHF. The CDR3 DNA follows: TGTGCCAGCAGTTACCTCTCCGGCGGAGAGTATAATTCACCCCTCCACTTT.

The chain combines TRBV20-1 with TRBJ1-5; weak D call: TRBD1 (6 bases). Between the trimmed V and J ends, which lost 2 bases and 4 bases, there was a span of 15 bases. The CDR3 sequence is 15 residues long. CDR1 and CDR2 (germline): DFQATT, SNEGSKA (reference sequence). CDR3 residues: CSARPGQITNQPQHF. The CDR3 nucleotides are TGCAGTGCTAGACCCGGACAGATAACTAATCAGCCCCAGCATTTT.

This clonotype has ten or more counts. This sequence joins TRBV4-3 and TRBJ1-2; D is possibly TRBD1 (6 bases). V shed 1 base and J shed 7 bases, with 10 bases lying between them. This CDR3 is 13 amino acids long. Germline CDR1 LGHNA, CDR2 YSLEER. Here the CDR3 DNA reads TGCGCCAGCAGCCAAGCCAGGGGCGCTGGCTACACCTTC. Translating it yields CASSQARGAGYTF.

In the case of this clonotype: A much larger clonotype is one base distant, so this may be a read error. This sequence joins TRBV6-1 and TRBJ1-1; D remains unclear. Trimming cost V 3 bases and J 5 bases, with 7 bases left between them. This CDR3 contains 12 residues. Germline V lookup: CDR1 MNHNS, CDR2 SASEGT. The CDR3 is CASSEMGTEAFF. The CDR3 nucleotides are TGTGCCAGCAGTGAGATGGGGACTGAAGCTTTCTTT.

This clonotype showed up many times. This rearrangement joins TRBV28 to TRBJ1-5; D gene ambiguous. CDR1 is MDHEN and CDR2 is SYDVKM in the germline V gene. There are 12 residues in the CDR3. V shed 6 bases and J shed 5 bases, with 8 bases lying between them. The chain's CDR3 is CASSFLYQPQHF. The CDR3 DNA reads TGTGCCAGCAGCTTCCTCTATCAGCCCCAGCATTTT.

This clonotype showed up many times. This chain connects TRBV5-1 to TRBJ1-1; weak D call: TRBD1 (5 bases). The V end lost 4 bases, the J end lost 4 bases, and 17 bases lay between the germline ends. This CDR3 has 15 residues. Germline loops: CDR1 SGHRS, CDR2 YFSETQ. The CDR3 bases are TGCGCCAGCAGCGCTATCTCGGGGCTTGGCACTGAAGCTTTCTTT. This translates into CASSAISGLGTEAFF.

This clonotype was seen repeatedly, ten times or more. The chain couples TRBV20-1 to TRBJ2-5, with TRBD1 as a possible D gene (5 bases). V was trimmed by 6 bases and J by 5 bases, leaving 13 bases between them. There are 12 residues in the CDR3. In germline, CDR1 is DFQATT, CDR2 SNEGSKA (reference sequence). The CDR3 region has the DNA TGCAGTGCCGGCATAGACAGTGAGACCCAGTACTTC. Translated: CSAGIDSETQYF.

The sample holds many counts of this clonotype. CDR3 sequence: CASSRQGTSNQPQHF. CDR3 in DNA: TGTGCCAGCAGTAGACAGGGGACCTCCAATCAGCCCCAGCATTTT. This sequence joins TRBV2 and TRBJ1-5, with 8 nucleotides matching TRBD1. With 5 bases clipped from V and 3 bases from J, the junction kept 6 bases outside the gene matches. Germline lookup yields CDR1 SNHLY and CDR2 FYNNEI. CDR3 length: 15 residues.

This chain uses TRBV11-2 with TRBJ2-7, with TRBD1 as a possible D gene (5 bases). This CDR3 is 16 amino acids long. Germline CDR1 SGHAT, CDR2 FQNNGV. V shed 1 base and J shed 0 bases, with 13 bases lying between them. CDR3 protein: CASSLAGSKSSYEQYF. The CDR3, as DNA: TGTGCCAGCAGCTTAGCAGGGTCTAAGAGCTCCTACGAGCAGTACTTC.

The chain uses TRBV28 and TRBJ1-1; 7 bases are a match to TRBD1. The trim removed 10 bases at V and 1 base at J, leaving 6 bases unmatched. The CDR3 consists of 13 residues. The V gene's germline CDR1 is MDHEN and CDR2 SYDVKM. The CDR3 DNA follows: TGTGCCACCAGGGGGACTGCGAACACTGAAGCTTTCTTT. Translated, it gives CATRGTANTEAFF.

Regarding this clonotype: It may be a read error: a sequence one base away is much more abundant. The chain employs TRBV14 and TRBJ2-2; D is possibly TRBD2 (5 bases). CDR3 length equals 16 residues. Germline-derived CDR1 and CDR2 are SGHDN and FVKESK. The CDR3 DNA reads TGTGCCAGCAGCCAACGGTGGACTGATAACACCCGGGAGCTGTTTTTT. Its protein is CASSQRWTDNTRELFF.

V and J are TRBV20-1 and TRBJ2-2; 9 bases are shared with TRBD1. The CDR3 is made up of 16 amino acids. Germline assignment: CDR1 DFQATT and CDR2 SNEGSKA (reference sequence). V lost 0 bases and J lost 1; bases outside the gene matches: 3. This CDR3 reads CSARDLGQGNTGELFF. As DNA, the CDR3 is TGCAGTGCTAGAGACCTGGGACAGGGGAACACCGGGGAGCTGTTTTTT.

This clonotype was detected a few times. This chain joins TRBV6-4 and TRBJ1-2; 8 bases map to TRBD1. This CDR3 contains 20 residues. The germline V gene encodes CDR1 MRHNA and CDR2 SNTAGT. V was clipped by 7 bases and J by 10 bases; unmatched bases: 32. The CDR3 here is CASTRTRWRGQVDPERAYTF. In DNA, the CDR3 is TGTGCCAGCACTCGGACAAGGTGGCGGGGACAGGTCGACCCCGAGAGGGCCTACACCTTC.

This clonotype was seen a few times. One junction end disagrees with the germline gene, perhaps due to a read error. The chain joins TRBV3-1 to TRBJ2-6; 7 bases fit TRBD1. The CDR3 sequence is 17 residues long. Germline V lookup: CDR1 LGHDT, CDR2 YNNKEL (reference sequence). CDR3 nucleotide sequence: TGTGCCAGCAGCCAAGGGACAGGATTGACTGGAGCCAACGTCCTGACTTTC. Translation gives CASSQGTGLTGANVLTF.

The chain couples TRBV7-9 to TRBJ1-2; maybe TRBD1 (6 bases). V was cut by 7 bases and J by 8 bases, with 11 bases left in between. From germline, CDR1 is SEHNR and CDR2 FQNEAQ (reference sequence). This CDR3 comprises 11 residues. This CDR3 reads CASTHGTGYTF. The CDR3 region has the DNA TGTGCCAGCACCCACGGGACAGGCTACACCTTC.

J is TRBJ1-1 and V is TRBV4-1; 7 nucleotides match TRBD1. From germline, CDR1 is MGHRA and CDR2 YSYEKL. With V trimmed by 0 bases and J by 3 bases, 10 bases remained unmatched. This CDR3 is 17 amino acids long. The CDR3 DNA sequence: TGCGCCAGCAGCCAAGATCCGACAGGGCGAGGGGACACTGAAGCTTTCTTT. Amino acids: CASSQDPTGRGDTEAFF.

This rearrangement joins TRBV7-3 to TRBJ2-7; 10 nucleotides match TRBD2. The CDR3 is 18 residues long. The V and J ends lost 1 base and 1 base, in that order; junction bases with no gene match: 10. Germline V lookup: CDR1 SGHTA, CDR2 FQGTGA. CDR3 DNA sequence: TGTGCCAGCAGCTTAAGGCCCTCGACTAGCGGGTTATCCTACGAGCAGTACTTC. Protein product: CASSLRPSTSGLSYEQYF.

Remarks on this clonotype: A read error may account for a junction end that differs from germline. The chain employs TRBV9 and TRBJ2-7; D gene ambiguous. The CDR3 covers 14 residues. Germline-derived CDR1 and CDR2 are SGDLS and YYNGEE. As DNA, the CDR3 is TGTGCCATCAGCTTAGTAGGGTTAAGTTCCGAGCAGTACTTC. Translating it yields CAISLVGLSSEQYF.

The sample holds many counts of this clonotype. V and J are TRBV5-6 and TRBJ2-5; no clear D. Per the germline V gene, CDR1 is SGHDT and CDR2 is YYEEEE. The CDR3 runs to 14 residues. V was pared by 6 bases and J by 6 bases, with 18 bases between. The CDR3 DNA reads as TGTGCCAGCACCACGGCGGACGGGCGGCAGACCCAGTACTTC. Protein: CASTTADGRQTQYF.

A few counts support this clonotype. The genes are TRBV5-4 and TRBJ2-7, with 8 bases identical to TRBD1. The CDR3 runs to 16 residues. The junction had 8 bases not matched to a gene; V was cut back by 1 base and J by 2 bases. Germline CDR1 reads SGHNT; CDR2 reads YYREEE (reference sequence). The CDR3 reads CASSLSGRGRTYEQYF. The CDR3 nucleotides are TGTGCCAGCAGCTTGTCCGGCAGGGGGCGGACCTACGAGCAGTACTTC.

The chain recombines TRBV18 with TRBJ1-2; 7 positions agree with TRBD1. This CDR3 contains 15 residues. With 3 bases clipped from V and 2 bases from J, the junction kept 6 bases outside the gene matches. Germline assignment: CDR1 KGHSH and CDR2 LQKENI. The CDR3 sequence: CASSPQTGPNYGYTF. In DNA form, the CDR3 reads TGTGCCAGCTCACCCCAGACAGGGCCGAACTATGGCTACACCTTC.

This clonotype showed up many times. The gene calls are TRBV6-5 and TRBJ2-5; D unclear. Deletions cut 4 bases from V and 5 bases from J, with 14 bases between. Germline V gene lookup returns CDR1 MNHEY and CDR2 SVGAGI. This CDR3 is built from 14 residues. In nucleotides, the CDR3 is TGTGCCAGCAGTTTTGGGGTCGACGGGGAGACCCAGTACTTC. It specifies CASSFGVDGETQYF.

Ten or more counts support this clonotype. The gene calls are TRBV29-1 and TRBJ1-5, with 7 bases that match TRBD1. Trimming cost V 7 bases and J 4 bases; bases outside gene matches: 7. The CDR3 has 13 amino acids. The germline V gene has CDR1 SQVTM and CDR2 ANQGSEA. The CDR3 DNA follows: TGCAGCGCCCGACAGGGCGAAAATCAGCCCCAGCATTTT. Its translation is CSARQGENQPQHF.